This T cell receptor beta chain was profiled in a study of T-cell memory formation after mild COVID-19. Overall study: Largely, TCR clusters stayed within a single donor. Study-wide findings and caveats: Contracting clones from day 15 to 85 had balanced CD4/CD8; later expanders favoured CD4+.

TCRdb recomputed calls from the 5' RACE reads with MiXCR, one row per CDR3 protein. The sample yields roughly 580,000 distinct CDR3 sequences, around 17% seen once. With regard to this clonotype: Its specificity is not known.

V dropped 1 base and J dropped 6; count of bases not matched to a gene: 8. Germline CDR1 is SGHRS and CDR2 is YFSETQ. The CDR3 contains 16 residues. The sequencing input was PBMCs or a T cell subset sorted from them (not recorded which). The receptor was isolated from an adult woman who had mild COVID-19 (a few samples of this study predate the infection). Cell type and time point are not known. This rearrangement joins TRBV5-1 to TRBJ2-1; 9 positions agree with TRBD2. The CDR3 is CASSLTGTSRSNEQFF. The CDR3 DNA reads TGCGCCAGCAGCTTGACCGGGACTAGCCGATCCAATGAGCAGTTCTTC.